One sample yielded the 13 T cell receptor beta chains listed below, sequenced in a study of blood T cell repertoires in COVID-19. The protocol was immunoSEQ multiplex PCR, while the TCRdb copy is restricted to in-frame clones and leaves out a portion. The sample has a few hundred thousand clones, more than 70% seen once. The specimen sequenced was peripheral blood. These receptor sequences come from a woman aged 45-59 years with acute or convalescent COVID-19.

The chain recombines TRBV5-1 with TRBJ2-5; D not certain. The CDR3 covers 13 residues. The V end lost 0 bases, the J end lost 1 base, and 4 bases lay between the germline ends. Germline CDR1 reads SGHRS; CDR2 reads YFSETQ. CDR3 residues: CASSLGVQETQYF. For the CDR3, the DNA is TGCGCCAGCAGCTTGGGAGTCCAAGAGACCCAGTACTTC.

The genes are TRBV28 and TRBJ2-7; no clear D gene. Germline V gene data show CDR1 as MDHEN and CDR2 as SYDVKM. This CDR3 region has 13 residues. Trimming stripped 3 bases from V and 3 bases from J, with 9 bases between. The CDR3: CASSFPENYEQYF. The DNA for the CDR3 is TGTGCCAGCAGTTTTCCAGAAAACTACGAGCAGTACTTC. Complete variable domain (other parts from reference TRBV28 and TRBJ2-7): DVKVTQSSRYLVKRTGEKVFLECVQDMDHENMFWYRQDPGLGLRLIYFSYDVKMKEKGDIPEGYSVSREKKERFSLILESASTNQTSMYLCASSFPENYEQYFGPGTRLTVT.

This chain links TRBV5-1 with TRBJ1-2, with TRBD1 identical over 8 bases. This CDR3 is 15 amino acids long. Germline V gene lookup returns CDR1 SGHRS and CDR2 YFSETQ. V dropped 3 bases and J dropped 0; count of bases not matched to a gene: 4. This chain's CDR3 is CASSYGQGTNYGYTF. Written as DNA, the CDR3 is TGCGCCAGCAGCTATGGACAGGGTACTAACTATGGCTACACCTTC.

The rearrangement uses TRBV28 and TRBJ2-7; a possible D gene is TRBD1 (6 bases). CDR3 length: 14 residues. V lost 8 bases, J lost 5 bases, and 19 bases lay in between. The germline gives CDR1 MDHEN, CDR2 SYDVKM. This CDR3 is CASHRATLEDEQYF. The CDR3 DNA follows: TGTGCCAGCCACAGGGCCACCCTTGAGGACGAGCAGTACTTC.

V and J are TRBV7-2 and TRBJ1-1, with D unclear. This CDR3 has 14 amino acids. Trimming stripped 3 bases from V and 4 bases from J, with 12 bases between. Germline CDR1 is SGHTA and CDR2 is FQGNSA. The CDR3 sequence: CASSFTTGFTEAFF. CDR3 DNA: TGTGCCAGCAGCTTTACGACGGGGTTCACTGAAGCTTTCTTT.

This clone has a handful of counts. The V call is TRBV6-1, the J call TRBJ1-2; no firm D call. The CDR3 is 14 residues long. Germline V gives CDR1 MNHNS, CDR2 SASEGT. The V and J ends lost 3 bases and 8 bases respectively, with 16 bases between them. CDR3 bases: TGTGCCAGCAGTGATAGTTCGCAGGATACGGGCTACACCTTC. It codes for CASSDSSQDTGYTF.

The CDR3 DNA reads as TGTGCCAGCGGAACCGGGACAGCTAACTATGGCTACACCTTC. Its protein product is CASGTGTANYGYTF. The chain has TRBV11-2 and TRBJ1-2, with 7 bases lining up with TRBD1. V dropped 8 bases and J dropped 0; count of bases not matched to a gene: 6. Germline V gene lookup returns CDR1 SGHAT and CDR2 FQNNGV. The length of the CDR3 is 14 residues.

The chain employs TRBV5-1 and TRBJ2-2, with 10 bases matching TRBD2. CDR1 and CDR2 (germline): SGHRS, YFSETQ. The CDR3 sequence is 15 residues long. V lost 6 bases, J lost 4 bases, and 6 bases stayed unmatched. For the CDR3, the DNA is TGCGCCAGCACGGCTAGCGGGAGAGGCACCGGGGAGCTGTTTTTT. Protein product: CASTASGRGTGELFF. Looking up the rest from reference TRBV5-1 and TRBJ2-2 gives the full variable domain: KAGVTQTPRYLIKTRGQQVTLSCSPISGHRSVSWYQQTPGQGLQFLFEYFSETQRNKGNFPGRFSGRQFSNSRSEMNVSTLELGDSALYLCASTASGRGTGELFFGEGSRLTVL.

The rearrangement uses TRBV7-9 and TRBJ2-3, with D possibly matching TRBD2 (5 bases). CDR1 and CDR2 from the germline V gene are SEHNR and FQNEAQ (reference sequence). Trimming left V 2 bases short and J 3 bases short, with 12 bases between. The CDR3 spans 15 residues. The CDR3 DNA reads as TGTGCCAGCAGCTTATTCCCGAGGGAGACAGATACGCAGTATTTT. This encodes CASSLFPRETDTQYF. The full variable domain, with the rest looked up from reference TRBV7-9 and TRBJ2-3, is DTGVSQNPRHKITKRGQNVTFRCDPISEHNRLYWYRQTLGQGPEFLTYFQNEAQLEKSRLLSDRFSAERPKGSFSTLEIQRTEQGDSAMYLCASSLFPRETDTQYFGPGTRLTVL.

The genes are TRBV28 and TRBJ2-5; TRBD2 agrees at 7 bases. The CDR3 runs to 16 residues. The J segment lost 4 bases and the V segment lost 1 base, leaving 9 bases of the junction unmatched. The germline V gene encodes CDR1 MDHEN and CDR2 SYDVKM. CDR3 loop: CASSLFTGGEGETQYF. The CDR3 bases are TGTGCCAGCAGTTTATTCACAGGCGGGGAGGGAGAGACCCAGTACTTC.

The V call is TRBV30, the J call TRBJ2-4, with D perhaps matching TRBD1 (5 bases). The CDR3 covers 16 residues. The V gene lost 0 bases and the J gene lost 2 bases, with 14 bases spanning the gap. Germline V gene sequence: CDR1 GTSNPN, CDR2 SVGIG (reference sequence). The CDR3 nucleotides are TGTGCCTGGAGTGTCGGTCAGGGTAAAACCAAAAACATTCAGTACTTC. Its translation is CAWSVGQGKTKNIQYF.

The chain joins TRBV28 to TRBJ2-7; D is possibly TRBD2 (7 bases). The CDR3 loop spans 16 amino acids. In germline, CDR1 is MDHEN, CDR2 SYDVKM. V was cut by 4 bases and J by 3 bases, with 19 bases left in between. Here the CDR3 reads CASSSDGGLGGYEQYF. DNA of the CDR3: TGTGCCAGCAGTTCGGACGGAGGACTAGGGGGCTACGAGCAGTACTTC. The variable domain in full, completed from reference TRBV28 and TRBJ2-7, reads DVKVTQSSRYLVKRTGEKVFLECVQDMDHENMFWYRQDPGLGLRLIYFSYDVKMKEKGDIPEGYSVSREKKERFSLILESASTNQTSMYLCASSSDGGLGGYEQYFGPGTRLTVT.

This chain links TRBV19 with TRBJ1-5; 8 nucleotides line up with TRBD1. The V gene's germline CDR1 is LNHDA and CDR2 SQIVND (reference sequence). The CDR3 sequence is 15 residues long. Unmatched junction bases numbered 9, after V lost 7 bases and J lost 4 bases. In DNA, the CDR3 is TGTGCCAGTATAGCCGGACAGGGACGAAATCAGCCCCAGCATTTT. This sequence encodes CASIAGQGRNQPQHF. The whole variable domain, filled in from reference TRBV19 and TRBJ1-5, reads DGGITQSPKYLFRKEGQNVTLSCEQNLNHDAMYWYRQDPGQGLRLIYYSQIVNDFQKGDIAEGYSVSREKKESFPLTVTSAQKNPTAFYLCASIAGQGRNQPQHFGDGTRLSIL.